These 13 T cell receptor beta chains were sequenced from one sample in a study of cytomegalovirus exposure and HLA in healthy donors. PCR employed 60 Vbeta and 13 Jbeta primers. Assay used: immunoSEQ multiplex PCR; TCRdb lists only in-frame clones, some missing. The profile shows about 130,000 clones, 83% of them singletons. Sequencing was done on a sample of PBMCs. These receptors all stem from a girl aged 2 to 9 in good health and CMV-seronegative.

This chain uses TRBV6-1 with TRBJ2-1; 10 bases are shared with TRBD1. Trimming removed 8 bases from V and 8 bases from J; junction bases left unmatched: 9. This CDR3 has 14 residues. Germline CDR1 is MNHNS and CDR2 is SASEGT. The chain's CDR3 is CASHRDRGMDEQFF. The CDR3 DNA reads TGTGCCAGCCACCGGGACAGGGGAATGGATGAGCAGTTCTTC.

The chain is built from TRBV7-9 and TRBJ2-3; 8 bases are shared with TRBD2. Trimming took 5 bases from V and 2 from J; bases not matched to a gene: 9. CDR1 is SEHNR, CDR2 FQNEAQ, per germline (reference sequence). The CDR3 runs 16 residues. DNA for the CDR3: TGTGCCAGCAGCCCGTGGATAGCGGGGAACACAGATACGCAGTATTTT. Encoded protein: CASSPWIAGNTDTQYF. Complete variable domain (other parts from reference TRBV7-9 and TRBJ2-3): DTGVSQNPRHKITKRGQNVTFRCDPISEHNRLYWYRQTLGQGPEFLTYFQNEAQLEKSRLLSDRFSAERPKGSFSTLEIQRTEQGDSAMYLCASSPWIAGNTDTQYFGPGTRLTVL.

This chain connects TRBV4-3 to TRBJ2-7; D perhaps matches TRBD1 (6 bases). There are 15 residues in the CDR3. The germline CDR1 and CDR2 sequences are LGHNA and YSLEER. Trimming pared 4 bases from V and 5 bases from J, leaving 18 bases between. CDR3 DNA: TGCGCCAGCAGCCTTGATAGCAGGGGCGTCGACGAGCAGTACTTC. It specifies CASSLDSRGVDEQYF.

The J gene is TRBJ1-1, the V gene TRBV29-1; the match to TRBD1 covers 9 bases. With 6 bases clipped from V and 4 bases from J, the junction kept 9 bases outside the gene matches. From germline, CDR1 is SQVTM and CDR2 ANQGSEA. This CDR3 is built from 14 residues. As DNA, the CDR3 is TGCAGCGTGGATCCGGGACAGGGTACCACTGAAGCTTTCTTT. It yields the protein CSVDPGQGTTEAFF.

V usage is TRBV28 and J usage is TRBJ1-6; TRBD1 might be the D (6 bases). This CDR3 is 14 amino acids long. Trimming shortened V by 0 bases and J by 8 bases, and 8 bases separated the two germline ends. CDR1 MDHEN and CDR2 SYDVKM come from the germline V gene. CDR3 amino acids: CASSLWTGDSPLHF. The CDR3 DNA is TGTGCCAGCAGTTTATGGACAGGAGATTCACCCCTCCACTTT.

This chain uses TRBV7-6 with TRBJ1-5; unclear D gene. Trimming cost V 1 base and J 11 bases, with 18 bases left between them. This CDR3 has 15 residues. Germline assignment: CDR1 SGHVS and CDR2 FNYEAQ. CDR3 bases: TGTGCCAGCAGCTTAGTTTACACCAATCTCTTGGCCCAGCATTTT. Amino acids: CASSLVYTNLLAQHF.

To note about this clone: Other DNA sequences of this sample code for an identical CDR3. V is TRBV15 and J is TRBJ2-1; 8 nucleotides line up with TRBD2. V trimming: 5 bases; J trimming: 6 bases; junction bases outside the gene matches: 6. Looked up from germline, CDR1 is LNHNV and CDR2 is YYDKDF (reference sequence). The CDR3 consists of 14 residues. This CDR3 is CATSPGGRFNEQFF. The CDR3 DNA reads as TGTGCCACCAGCCCGGGGGGGCGTTTCAATGAGCAGTTCTTC.

The chain carries TRBV2 and TRBJ2-7; TRBD2 agrees at 14 bases. The CDR3 covers 14 residues. The V gene end was trimmed by 6 bases and the J gene end by 5 bases; junction bases not matched to a gene: 3. The germline V gene has CDR1 SNHLY and CDR2 FYNNEI. DNA for the CDR3: TGTGCCAGCAGGCGGACTAGCGGGAGGAACGAGCAGTACTTC. Its translation is CASRRTSGRNEQYF.

The chain carries TRBV6-1 and TRBJ2-6; TRBD1 might be the D (6 bases). The CDR3 contains 17 residues. Per the germline V gene, CDR1 is MNHNS and CDR2 is SASEGT. The V end was cut by 3 bases, the J end by 2 bases, with 14 bases between. The CDR3 sequence: CASSDKGQTTGANVLTF. The CDR3, as DNA: TGTGCCAGCAGTGACAAAGGACAGACGACTGGGGCCAACGTCCTGACTTTC.

V gene TRBV5-1 combines with J gene TRBJ1-4; the match to TRBD1 covers 7 bases. Trimming took 4 bases from V and 6 from J; bases not matched to a gene: 9. The CDR3 runs 15 residues. Germline values: CDR1 SGHRS, CDR2 YFSETQ. The CDR3 nucleotides are TGCGCCAGCAGCCCAGGAGGGGGCGGCGATGAAAAACTGTTTTTT. Translation: CASSPGGGGDEKLFF.

This clone was seen just once. V is TRBV7-9 and J is TRBJ2-7; 8 bases agree with TRBD2. This CDR3 has 15 residues. Unmatched junction bases numbered 8, after V lost 7 bases and J lost 0 bases. From germline, CDR1 is SEHNR and CDR2 FQNEAQ (reference sequence). The chain's CDR3 is CASKIAGRSSYEQYF. DNA for the CDR3: TGTGCCAGCAAGATAGCGGGACGAAGCTCCTACGAGCAGTACTTC.

This chain joins TRBV27 and TRBJ2-3, with TRBD2 matching 8 bases. The V segment lost 3 bases and the J segment 3 bases; nucleotides outside the gene matches: 5. Germline CDR1 reads MNHEY; CDR2 reads SMNVEV (reference sequence). CDR3 length: 15 amino acids. The CDR3 region is CASSFDGRATDTQYF. Here the CDR3 DNA reads TGTGCCAGCAGTTTTGACGGGAGGGCGACAGATACGCAGTATTTT.

V is TRBV5-1 and J is TRBJ2-7; tentative D call: TRBD2 (5 bases). Germline CDR1 and CDR2: SGHRS and YFSETQ. V lost 4 bases and J lost 3, with 11 bases in between. The CDR3 is 13 residues long. Here the CDR3 DNA reads TGCGCCAGCAGCCCGGGAAACAACTACGAGCAGTACTTC. Translating it yields CASSPGNNYEQYF.